Following are 25 T cell receptor beta chains from one sample sequenced in a study of Ad26.COV2.S vaccination and SARS-CoV-2 variants. TCRdb's table, derived via immunoSEQ multiplex PCR, lists solely in-frame clones and lacks some. The repertoire includes around 450,000 clones, roughly nine tenths of them detected once, and more than 1.5% sits in the top ten. Treatment denoted: roughly 19 received Ad26.COV2.S at low or high dose, single or two shots; roughly 5 received placebo; per-sample allocation not given. At day 63 after the first vaccine or placebo injection, samples were drawn. The sample consisted of peripheral blood, taken in a trial of Ad26.COV2.S vaccine versus placebo. Source of these receptors: a person between 18 and 65 years old who received the Ad26.COV2.S COVID-19 vaccine or a placebo.

The genes are TRBV28 and TRBJ1-2; D might be TRBD1 (5 bases). Germline V gene data show CDR1 as MDHEN and CDR2 as SYDVKM. Trimming pared 4 bases from V and 4 bases from J, leaving 13 bases between. The CDR3 runs to 14 residues. DNA for the CDR3: TGTGCCAGCAGTTCGACAGTAGGCATCTATGGCTACACCTTC. Protein product: CASSSTVGIYGYTF.

The chain combines TRBV18 with TRBJ2-3; 9 nucleotides align to TRBD2. The J segment lost 2 bases and the V segment lost 3 bases, leaving 6 bases of the junction unmatched. CDR1 and CDR2 from the germline V gene are KGHSH and LQKENI. This CDR3 is built from 16 residues. CDR3 in DNA: TGTGCCAGCTCACCTCTGGCTAGCGGGGACACAGATACGCAGTATTTT. Protein: CASSPLASGDTDTQYF.

The CDR3 nucleotides are TGTGCCTGGAGTCTTTGGAACACCATATATTTT. Its protein product is CAWSLWNTIYF. The V call is TRBV30, the J call TRBJ1-3; D gene unclear. Germline lookup yields CDR1 GTSNPN and CDR2 SVGIG (reference sequence). V was trimmed by 2 bases and J by 7 bases, leaving 6 bases between them. The CDR3 has 11 amino acids.

This sequence joins TRBV7-2 and TRBJ1-2; maybe TRBD1 (5 bases). Trimming removed 7 bases at V and 5 bases at J, with 14 bases between. Germline-derived CDR1 and CDR2 are SGHTA and FQGNSA. The CDR3 contains 13 residues. The CDR3 sequence: CASTTGTGYGYTF. The CDR3 bases are TGTGCCAGCACAACAGGCACAGGTTATGGCTACACCTTC. Combining the CDR3 with reference TRBV7-2 and TRBJ1-2 gives the whole variable domain GAGVSQSPSNKVTEKGKDVELRCDPISGHTALYWYRQSLGQGLEFLIYFQGNSAPDKSGLPSDRFSAERTGGSVSTLTIQRTQQEDSAVYLCASTTGTGYGYTFGSGTRLTVV.

Only one count was recorded for this clone. The chain is built from TRBV6-5 and TRBJ1-5; D is ambiguous. V was cut by 6 bases and J by 4 bases, with 13 bases left in between. This CDR3 has 14 residues. In germline, CDR1 is MNHEY, CDR2 SVGAGI. This chain's CDR3 is CASSLWVDNQPQHF. Here the CDR3 DNA reads TGTGCCAGCAGCCTTTGGGTAGATAATCAGCCCCAGCATTTT.

The chain has TRBV6-5 and TRBJ1-5; 9 positions agree with TRBD1. This CDR3 has 14 residues. Germline V gives CDR1 MNHEY, CDR2 SVGAGI. V was clipped by 5 bases and J by 4 bases; unmatched bases: 3. This chain's CDR3 is CASSLGTGNQPQHF. CDR3 coding DNA: TGTGCCAGCAGTCTCGGGACAGGGAATCAGCCCCAGCATTTT.

The chain carries TRBV28 and TRBJ2-7, with D unclear. The CDR3 is 14 amino acids. Trimming removed 6 bases from V and 0 bases from J, with 12 bases in between. In germline, CDR1 is MDHEN, CDR2 SYDVKM. The CDR3 reads CASSPYPSSYEQYF. CDR3 nucleotides: TGTGCCAGCAGCCCTTACCCCAGCTCCTACGAGCAGTACTTC.

The chain recombines TRBV4-1 with TRBJ1-1; possibly TRBD1 for D (5 bases). Trimming left V 1 base short and J 4 bases short, with 10 bases between. This CDR3 is built from 14 residues. Germline values: CDR1 MGHRA, CDR2 YSYEKL. DNA of the CDR3: TGCGCCAGCAGCCAAGGTAGAGGGGCCACTGAAGCTTTCTTT. Translated: CASSQGRGATEAFF.

The V call is TRBV11-2, the J call TRBJ2-7; 7 nucleotides match TRBD1. Germline V gene data show CDR1 as SGHAT and CDR2 as FQNNGV. The CDR3 covers 13 residues. With V trimmed by 6 bases and J by 4 bases, 6 bases remained unmatched. The CDR3 region is CASRPTGLYEQYF. CDR3 nucleotides: TGTGCCAGCAGACCGACAGGGCTTTACGAGCAGTACTTC.

This clone appeared once. The chain combines TRBV7-9 with TRBJ1-2, with D perhaps TRBD1 (5 bases). Trimming pared 5 bases from V and 4 bases from J, leaving 11 bases between. This CDR3 comprises 13 residues. Germline CDR1 reads SEHNR; CDR2 reads FQNEAQ (reference sequence). For the CDR3, the DNA is TGTGCCAGCAGCCCCGGACATTTCTATGGCTACACCTTC. This codes for CASSPGHFYGYTF. Supplemented by reference TRBV7-9 and TRBJ1-2, the full variable domain reads DTGVSQNPRHKITKRGQNVTFRCDPISEHNRLYWYRQTLGQGPEFLTYFQNEAQLEKSRLLSDRFSAERPKGSFSTLEIQRTEQGDSAMYLCASSPGHFYGYTFGSGTRLTVV.

This chain joins TRBV28 and TRBJ2-3; TRBD1 is a possible D gene (6 bases). The germline CDR1 and CDR2 sequences are MDHEN and SYDVKM. Trimming stripped 1 base from V and 4 bases from J, with 12 bases between. The CDR3 loop spans 15 amino acids. In DNA form, the CDR3 reads TGTGCCAGCAGTTTATTACGTTACAGGGCAGATACGCAGTATTTT. Amino acid sequence: CASSLLRYRADTQYF.

V usage is TRBV2 and J usage is TRBJ1-5, with D unresolved. Trimming pared 6 bases from V and 0 bases from J, leaving 6 bases between. The CDR3 is 13 amino acids. Per germline, CDR1 SNHLY and CDR2 FYNNEI. The CDR3 bases are TGTGCCAGCAGGGGCACTAGCAATCAGCCCCAGCATTTT. Protein product: CASRGTSNQPQHF.

The chain uses TRBV28 and TRBJ2-2; D ambiguous. V lost 8 bases and J lost 3, with 13 bases in between. The CDR3 sequence is 14 residues long. Germline CDR1 and CDR2: MDHEN and SYDVKM. The CDR3 DNA sequence: TGTGCCAGCCGAAACCGTCGGGACACCGGGGAGCTGTTTTTT. Translation gives CASRNRRDTGELFF. Full variable domain (outside the CDR3, taken from reference TRBV28 and TRBJ2-2): DVKVTQSSRYLVKRTGEKVFLECVQDMDHENMFWYRQDPGLGLRLIYFSYDVKMKEKGDIPEGYSVSREKKERFSLILESASTNQTSMYLCASRNRRDTGELFFGEGSRLTVL.

The CDR3 DNA reads TGTGCCAGTTGGAGGACAGAAGCCCCTAACTATGGCTACACCTTC. It encodes CASWRTEAPNYGYTF. The rearrangement uses TRBV5-8 and TRBJ1-2, with D perhaps matching TRBD1 (6 bases). The CDR3 extends over 15 amino acids. The V end was cut by 8 bases, the J end by 0 bases, with 17 bases between. CDR1 SGHTS and CDR2 YDEGEE come from the germline V gene. Full variable domain (outside the CDR3, taken from reference TRBV5-8 and TRBJ1-2): EAGVTQSPTHLIKTRGQQATLRCSPISGHTSVYWYQQALGLGLQFLLWYDEGEERNRGNFPPRFSGRQFPNYSSELNVNALELEDSALYLCASWRTEAPNYGYTFGSGTRLTVV.

The CDR3 sequence: CASSEWGTGVLSETQYF. DNA of the CDR3: TGTGCCAGCAGCGAATGGGGGACAGGGGTCTTGTCGGAGACCCAGTACTTC. The chain joins TRBV5-6 to TRBJ2-5; TRBD1 aligns across 10 bases. The CDR3 sequence is 17 residues long. The V gene's germline CDR1 is SGHDT and CDR2 YYEEEE. The trim removed 4 bases at V and 5 bases at J, leaving 14 bases unmatched.

V is TRBV9 and J is TRBJ2-1, with a possible D match to TRBD2 (6 bases). Trimming took off 0 bases at V and 8 bases at J, with 21 bases between the two ends. In germline, CDR1 is SGDLS, CDR2 YYNGEE. The CDR3 extends over 17 amino acids. This chain's CDR3 is CASSVGRRRETFDEQFF. CDR3 DNA: TGTGCCAGCAGCGTAGGTAGGCGACGGGAGACTTTCGATGAGCAGTTCTTC.

V is TRBV3-1 (or the pseudogene TRBV3-2) and J is TRBJ2-1; a possible D gene is TRBD2 (7 bases). V was trimmed by 4 bases and J by 9 bases, leaving 13 bases between them. CDR1 and CDR2 (germline): LGHDT, YNNKEL (reference sequence). The CDR3 covers 13 residues. The CDR3 coding sequence is TGTGCCAGCAGCCCCCGGGGGGCATCTGAGCAGTTCTTC. It is translated as CASSPRGASEQFF.

The chain employs TRBV11-2 and TRBJ2-1, with 7 bases identical to TRBD2. The CDR3 runs to 12 residues. V shed 5 bases and J 10 bases; nucleotides not matched to a gene: 5. Germline V gene sequence: CDR1 SGHAT, CDR2 FQNNGV. In DNA, the CDR3 is TGTGCCAGCAGCATCTGGGGGGGAGAGCAGTTCTTC. It is translated as CASSIWGGEQFF. The variable domain in full, with the rest retrieved from reference TRBV11-2 and TRBJ2-1, is EAGVAQSPRYKIIEKRQSVAFWCNPISGHATLYWYQQILGQGPKLLIQFQNNGVVDDSQLPKDRFSAERLKGVDSTLKIQPAKLEDSAVYLCASSIWGGEQFFGPGTRLTVL.

V gene TRBV4-1 combines with J gene TRBJ2-5; 7 nucleotides align to TRBD1. The CDR3 runs 16 residues. The V and J ends lost 4 bases and 4 bases, in that order; junction bases with no gene match: 12. The germline V gene encodes CDR1 MGHRA and CDR2 YSYEKL. This CDR3 reads CASSRLPQGVAETQYF. CDR3 nucleotides: TGCGCCAGCAGCCGATTGCCTCAGGGGGTCGCAGAGACCCAGTACTTC.

V is TRBV9 and J is TRBJ2-6, with TRBD2 as a possible D gene (5 bases). Germline lookup yields CDR1 SGDLS and CDR2 YYNGEE. V was clipped by 3 bases and J by 4 bases, with 8 bases between them. The CDR3 consists of 14 residues. Here the CDR3 DNA reads TGTGCCAGCAGCGGGGAGTCCGGGGCCAACGTCCTGACTTTC. Its translation is CASSGESGANVLTF.

This chain joins TRBV19 and TRBJ2-3, with 7 bases matching TRBD2. The CDR3 sequence is 15 residues long. The J segment lost 0 bases and the V segment lost 5 bases, leaving 5 bases of the junction unmatched. In germline, CDR1 is LNHDA, CDR2 SQIVND (reference sequence). The CDR3 spells CASSARGTSTDTQYF. CDR3 DNA: TGTGCCAGTAGTGCGCGGGGGACTAGCACAGATACGCAGTATTTT.

V and J are TRBV6-2 or TRBV6-3 and TRBJ1-2, with 8 bases aligning to TRBD1. Germline CDR1 MNHEY, CDR2 SVGEGT. This CDR3 spans 15 amino acids. The ends lost 0 bases at V and 5 bases at J; junction bases unmatched: 5. The CDR3 DNA reads TGTGCCAGCAGTTACTCGCCCAGGGGGCTGTATGGCTACACCTTC. Residues: CASSYSPRGLYGYTF.

The V call is TRBV5-1, the J call TRBJ2-7; D gene uncertain. CDR1 is SGHRS and CDR2 is YFSETQ in the germline V gene. The CDR3 length is 12 residues. Deletions cut 3 bases from V and 4 bases from J, with 8 bases between. The CDR3 DNA sequence: TGCGCCAGCAGCTCCACCCTTTACGAGCAGTACTTC. Translated: CASSSTLYEQYF.

Written as DNA, the CDR3 is TGCGCCAGCAGCCCCGGACAGTTCACAGATACGCAGTATTTT. This sequence encodes CASSPGQFTDTQYF. The chain joins TRBV5-1 to TRBJ2-3, with D possibly being TRBD1 (6 bases). Germline V gives CDR1 SGHRS, CDR2 YFSETQ. CDR3 length: 14 amino acids. V lost 4 bases and J 2 bases, leaving 11 bases between the germline ends. Variable domain in full (rest from reference TRBV5-1 and TRBJ2-3): KAGVTQTPRYLIKTRGQQVTLSCSPISGHRSVSWYQQTPGQGLQFLFEYFSETQRNKGNFPGRFSGRQFSNSRSEMNVSTLELGDSALYLCASSPGQFTDTQYFGPGTRLTVL.

This clone was recorded only once. The chain joins TRBV4-2 to TRBJ2-7; D call uncertain. This CDR3 spans 13 amino acids. V was clipped by 3 bases and J by 2 bases, with 8 bases between them. Germline CDR1 reads LGHNA; CDR2 reads YNFKEQ. CDR3 loop: CASSHGEAYEQYF. Written as DNA, the CDR3 is TGTGCCAGCAGCCATGGTGAGGCCTACGAGCAGTACTTC.